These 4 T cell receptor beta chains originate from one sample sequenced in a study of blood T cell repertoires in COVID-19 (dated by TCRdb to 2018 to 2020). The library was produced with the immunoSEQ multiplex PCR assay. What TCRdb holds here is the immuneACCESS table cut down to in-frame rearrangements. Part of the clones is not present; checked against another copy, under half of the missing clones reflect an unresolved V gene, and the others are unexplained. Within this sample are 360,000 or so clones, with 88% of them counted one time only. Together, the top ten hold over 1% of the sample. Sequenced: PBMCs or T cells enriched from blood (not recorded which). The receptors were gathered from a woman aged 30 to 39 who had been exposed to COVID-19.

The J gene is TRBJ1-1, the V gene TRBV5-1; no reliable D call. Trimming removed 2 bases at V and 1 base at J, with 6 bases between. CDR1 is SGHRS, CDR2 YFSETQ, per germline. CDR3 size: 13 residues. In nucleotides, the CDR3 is TGCGCCAGCAGCTTACGGAGGAACACTGAAGCTTTCTTT. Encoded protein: CASSLRRNTEAFF.

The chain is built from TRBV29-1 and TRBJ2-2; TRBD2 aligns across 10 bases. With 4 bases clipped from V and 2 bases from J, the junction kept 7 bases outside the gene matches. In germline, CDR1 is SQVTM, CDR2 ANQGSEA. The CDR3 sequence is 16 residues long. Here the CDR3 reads CSVGLAGVLNTGELFF. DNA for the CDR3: TGCAGCGTTGGGCTAGCGGGAGTTTTAAACACCGGGGAGCTGTTTTTT.

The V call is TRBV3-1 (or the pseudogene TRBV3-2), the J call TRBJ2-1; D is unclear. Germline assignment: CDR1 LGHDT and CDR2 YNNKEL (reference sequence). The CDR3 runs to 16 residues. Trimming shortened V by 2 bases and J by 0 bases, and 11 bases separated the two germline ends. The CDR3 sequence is CASSQLPQVSYNEQFF. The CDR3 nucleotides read TGTGCCAGCAGCCAATTGCCCCAGGTCTCCTACAATGAGCAGTTCTTC.

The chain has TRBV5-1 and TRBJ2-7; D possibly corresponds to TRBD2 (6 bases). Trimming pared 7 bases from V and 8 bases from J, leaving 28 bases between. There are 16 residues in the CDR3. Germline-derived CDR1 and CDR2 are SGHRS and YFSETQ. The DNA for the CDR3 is TGCGCCAGCGCACCGGGGAGGACACCTCCCAATGAGCAGCAGTACTTC. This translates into CASAPGRTPPNEQQYF.